This T cell receptor beta chain was recovered during a study of Ad26.COV2.S vaccination and SARS-CoV-2 variants. The wider study: The donor participated in the COV1001 trial, in its Ad26.COV2.S arm. Doses of Ad26.COV2.S were injected into muscle once or twice, 56 days apart.

The V gene end was trimmed by 5 bases and the J gene end by 4 bases; junction bases not matched to a gene: 5. The germline V gene has CDR1 SEHNR and CDR2 FQNEAQ (reference sequence). The CDR3 is made up of 15 amino acids. The treatment is: over 15 received Ad26.COV2.S at low or high dose, single or two shots; about 5 received placebo; per-sample allocation not given. Following the first vaccine or placebo injection, samples were taken on day 63. Whole-study results and caveats: In TCR breadth and depth analyses, total T cell responses may have been underestimated. Reportedly, spike-specific CD8+ and CD4+ T cell responses achieved substantial breadth once vaccination had taken place.

The assay was immunoSEQ multiplex PCR, and TCRdb's table has in-frame clones only and misses some. The table has under 400,000 clones, around 87% seen once; the top ten hold roughly 3.1%. Comments on this clone: What it recognizes is unknown.

The receptor was isolated from a person aged 18-65 years who received the Ad26.COV2.S COVID-19 vaccine or a placebo. The sample here was peripheral blood, taken in a trial of Ad26.COV2.S vaccine versus placebo. The chain combines TRBV7-9 with TRBJ2-7, with 13 bases aligning to TRBD2. In nucleotides, the CDR3 is TGTGCCAGCAGCCCTACTAGCGGGGGGGCTTACGAGCAGTACTTC. It specifies CASSPTSGGAYEQYF. Together with reference TRBV7-9 and TRBJ2-7, the CDR3 gives the full variable domain: DTGVSQNPRHKITKRGQNVTFRCDPISEHNRLYWYRQTLGQGPEFLTYFQNEAQLEKSRLLSDRFSAERPKGSFSTLEIQRTEQGDSAMYLCASSPTSGGAYEQYFGPGTRLTVT.